In its sample, the clone carrying this TCR beta chain was seen a few times. Germline values: CDR1 LNHDA, CDR2 SQIVND (reference sequence). V was trimmed by 9 bases and J by 4 bases, leaving 13 bases between them. This CDR3 contains 13 residues. This PCR relied on a set of 60 Vbeta primers and 13 Jbeta primers. Sequencing was performed with immunoSEQ multiplex PCR; in TCRdb, only in-frame clones are kept and a portion is missing. The sample lists about 150,000 clones, around four fifths occurring once. This sample is part of a study of cytomegalovirus exposure and HLA in healthy donors. The V and J genes are TRBV19 and TRBJ1-5; D gene unclear. The source of this sequence is a male donor in good health and CMV-seronegative. The specimen was PBMCs. CDR3 protein: CASTRTVNQPQHF. The CDR3 DNA sequence: TGTGCCAGCACCCGAACAGTTAATCAGCCCCAGCATTTT.